The next 5 T cell receptor beta chains were all read from a single sample in a study of beta chain features in type 1 diabetes. cDNA synthesis used the whole RNA isolate, giving expressed TCRB sequences. Data came from immunoSEQ multiplex PCR; TCRdb stores just in-frame clones and leaves some out. Here the sample spans roughly 41,000 clones, around 48% being singletons. The sample comprised central memory CD4+ T cells from blood. Every receptor here comes from a young woman in good health.

The chain uses TRBV7-8 and TRBJ2-5; tentative D call: TRBD2 (7 bases). The germline V gene has CDR1 SGHVS and CDR2 FQNEAQ. Trimming stripped 3 bases from V and 4 bases from J, with 9 bases between. There are 13 residues in the CDR3. Here the CDR3 reads CASSFGGRETQYF. CDR3 nucleotides: TGTGCCAGCAGCTTCGGGGGGCGAGAGACCCAGTACTTC.

This clone was seen a handful of times. This chain joins TRBV5-1 and TRBJ2-3; 7 bases map to TRBD2. The CDR3 contains 16 residues. Germline trimming cut 1 base from V and 2 bases from J; bases unmatched to any gene: 7. Looked up from germline, CDR1 is SGHRS and CDR2 is YFSETQ. The CDR3 spells CASSLLAGASTDTQYF. Written as DNA, the CDR3 is TGCGCCAGCAGCTTGCTTGCGGGAGCGTCCACAGATACGCAGTATTTT.

There are a few counts of this clone. V and J are TRBV7-2 and TRBJ2-1, with TRBD2 matching over 7 bases. V was pared by 3 bases and J by 4 bases, with 9 bases of the junction left unmatched. The germline V gene has CDR1 SGHTA and CDR2 FQGNSA. CDR3 length: 16 amino acids. CDR3 residues: CASSLSLSGAYNEQFF. CDR3 nucleotide sequence: TGTGCCAGCAGCTTGTCCTTAAGCGGGGCGTACAATGAGCAGTTCTTC.

The DNA of the CDR3 is TGTGCCTGGATTGGCCCTTACAATGAGCAGTTCTTC. It translates to CAWIGPYNEQFF. The gene calls are TRBV30 and TRBJ2-1, with D uncertain. The CDR3 spans 12 residues. Germline V gives CDR1 GTSNPN, CDR2 SVGIG (reference sequence). The ends were cut back, 4 bases at V and 4 bases at J, with 8 bases in the middle.

J is TRBJ1-1 and V is TRBV10-3; the D is unclear. Trimming left V 10 bases short and J 3 bases short, with 12 bases between. Germline CDR1 is ENHRY and CDR2 is SYGVKD. The length of the CDR3 is 12 residues. In DNA form, the CDR3 reads TGTGCCACCAACGGGTGGGACACTGAAGCTTTCTTT. It specifies CATNGWDTEAFF.